The 30 T cell receptor beta chains listed next were all sequenced from one sample in a study of blood T cells in healthy people across ages (dated by TCRdb to the mid-2010s). The library was generated by 5' RACE. The sequencing machine was an Illumina HiSeq 2500. The second PCR ran for about 7 to 11 cycles and used a J-beta primer mix along with a sample-barcoded 5' primer. TCRdb reprocessing: public reads trimmed at Q25 with fastp, clones called with MiXCR, in-frame beta chains kept. Duplicate CDR3 protein sequences are folded into a single record with the most common DNA and genes. This sample is represented by some 750,000 distinct CDR3 sequences; 20% to 25% of them were singletons. In total, the top ten clones hold about 22% of the sample. Sample: blood. These receptor sequences come from a man between 65 and 85 years old in good health.

Only a few counts were recorded for this clonotype. The chain is built from TRBV28 and TRBJ1-2, with D maybe TRBD1 (6 bases). Germline assignment: CDR1 MDHEN and CDR2 SYDVKM. The CDR3 has 16 residues. Trimming stripped 7 bases from V and 0 bases from J, with 18 bases between. DNA of the CDR3: TGTGCCAGCACCAGAATAGAAAAGGGGGCTAACTATGGCTACACCTTC. It specifies CASTRIEKGANYGYTF.

This clonotype has only a few counts. In DNA, the CDR3 is TGTGCCAGCAGCTTAGTGAGACTAGCGGGCCGTCTCCCTGGCACAGATACGCAGTATTTT. Its translation is CASSLVRLAGRLPGTDTQYF. This chain uses TRBV7-2 with TRBJ2-3, with 10 positions matching TRBD2. With 1 base clipped from V and 1 base from J, the junction kept 14 bases outside the gene matches. CDR3 size: 20 residues. CDR1 is SGHTA, CDR2 FQGNSA, per germline.

A few counts support this clonotype. The V call is TRBV5-1, the J call TRBJ2-3; 8 bases map to TRBD2. The CDR3 has 14 amino acids. Germline V CDR1 and CDR2: SGHRS, YFSETQ. V lost 3 bases to trimming and J lost 3 bases; unmatched junction nucleotides: 3. The CDR3 DNA reads TGCGCCAGCAGCTCGGGGGGGCCGACAGATACGCAGTATTTT. This encodes CASSSGGPTDTQYF.

This chain connects TRBV29-1 to TRBJ2-5, with a weak D call TRBD1 (6 bases). Germline-derived CDR1 and CDR2 are SQVTM and ANQGSEA. The CDR3 totals 13 residues. V was shortened by 7 bases and J by 11 bases, with 23 bases between the two germline ends. CDR3 residues: CSAQGWGLNKQYF. The CDR3 bases are TGCAGCGCACAAGGGTGGGGGCTGAACAAGCAGTACTTC.

This clonotype was recorded a few times. The chain combines TRBV7-6 with TRBJ2-1, with D possibly being TRBD1 (5 bases). TRBJ2-7 explains the end of the DNA better; the J call may be wrong. Germline loops: CDR1 SGHVS, CDR2 FNYEAQ. There are 14 residues in the CDR3. The CDR3 loop is CASSLLGRVYEQYF. As DNA, the CDR3 is TGTGCCAGCAGCTTACTAGGCAGGGTCTACGAGCAGTACTTC.

This clonotype was picked up a small number of times. The CDR3 coding sequence is TGTGCCAGCACCATCCCCAACTACGAGCAGTACGTC. It codes for CASTIPNYEQYV. The J gene is TRBJ2-5, the V gene TRBV5-6; D unresolved. The J call may be in error: the DNA end matches TRBJ2-7 better. CDR3 length: 12 residues. CDR1 and CDR2 from the germline V gene are SGHDT and YYEEEE.

V is TRBV10-3 and J is TRBJ2-5; D not certain. The better agreement between TRBJ2-7 and the DNA end casts doubt on the J call. The CDR3 contains 12 residues. Germline V gene lookup returns CDR1 ENHRY and CDR2 SYGVKD. CDR3 loop: CAISEESYEQYV. DNA for the CDR3: TGTGCCATCAGTGAGGAGTCCTACGAGCAGTACGTC.

The chain couples TRBV5-1 to TRBJ1-4, with D perhaps TRBD1 (5 bases). The V gene lost 4 bases and the J gene lost 7 bases, with 20 bases spanning the gap. The CDR3 extends over 16 amino acids. Germline V gene lookup returns CDR1 SGHRS and CDR2 YFSETQ. CDR3 coding DNA: TGCGCCAGCAGCATCAACTCCGGGCTCGGGGCTGAAAAACTGTTTTTT. Its protein is CASSINSGLGAEKLFF.

This rearrangement joins TRBV28 to TRBJ2-3; tentatively, D is TRBD2 (6 bases). The germline V gene has CDR1 MDHEN and CDR2 SYDVKM. V lost 7 bases to trimming and J lost 0 bases, with 14 bases between them. CDR3 length equals 15 residues. In DNA, the CDR3 is TGTGCCAGCAACCGCCCCGGGGGTAGCACAGATACGCAGTATTTT. This codes for CASNRPGGSTDTQYF.

This clonotype was seen only a few times. This chain links TRBV4-1 with TRBJ1-6; no reliable D call. The V gene's germline CDR1 is MGHRA and CDR2 YSYEKL. The length of the CDR3 is 18 residues. Trimming took 3 bases from V and 10 from J, leaving 25 bases between them. The CDR3 spells CASSHPHRTQRARSPLHF. CDR3 sequence (DNA): TGCGCCAGCAGCCATCCCCACAGAACTCAAAGGGCAAGGTCACCCCTCCACTTT.

This clonotype was recorded a few times. The rearrangement uses TRBV19 and TRBJ1-1; TRBD1 matches at 7 bases. V lost 1 base to trimming and J lost 1 base; unmatched junction nucleotides: 9. From germline, CDR1 is LNHDA and CDR2 SQIVND (reference sequence). CDR3 length: 17 amino acids. Here the CDR3 DNA reads TGTGCCAGTAGTATAGTCGCGCAGGGGGGGACGAACACTGAAGCTTTCTTT. This gives the protein CASSIVAQGGTNTEAFF.

Comment on this clonotype: Compared with germline, one end of the junction differs, possibly owing to a read error. The chain uses TRBV29-1 and TRBJ1-1; perhaps TRBD1 as D (6 bases). The CDR3 runs 13 residues. Germline V gives CDR1 SQVTM, CDR2 ANQGSEA. The chain's CDR3 is CSVAGASNTEASF. CDR3 in DNA: TGCAGCGTCGCAGGGGCTTCGAACACTGAAGCTTCCTTT.

This clonotype was counted once. Likely a read error: the CDR3 ends without its conserved phenylalanine or tryptophan. This chain links TRBV12-3 or TRBV12-4 with TRBJ2-3; a weak D match, TRBD1 (6 bases). CDR3 length: 16 residues. The DNA of the CDR3 is TGTGCCAGCAGTCCCCGGGACATCTCTAGCACAGATATGCAGTATTCT. Translated: CASSPRDISSTDMQYS.

This clonotype has more than one count but fewer than ten. This chain connects TRBV5-1 to TRBJ2-7, with TRBD1 identical over 8 bases. The V and J ends lost 5 bases and 3 bases, in that order; junction bases with no gene match: 10. Germline CDR1 and CDR2: SGHRS and YFSETQ. The CDR3 is 15 residues long. The CDR3 bases are TGCGCCAGCAGTAAGGTACCGGGACAGGACTACGAGCAGTACTTC. Amino acids: CASSKVPGQDYEQYF.

This chain joins TRBV12-3 or TRBV12-4 and TRBJ2-3; 9 positions agree with TRBD2. The CDR3 extends over 18 amino acids. The V and J ends lost 1 base and 2 bases, in that order; junction bases with no gene match: 10. CDR3 in DNA: TGTGCCAGCAGTTTAGTGTCCTTAGCGGGGGCGCACACAGATACGCAGTATTTT. Its protein product is CASSLVSLAGAHTDTQYF.

The J gene is TRBJ2-7, the V gene TRBV6-2 or TRBV6-3; D may be TRBD1 (5 bases). V gave up 5 bases and J gave up 3 bases, with 11 bases separating them. The CDR3 has 13 amino acids. Per germline, CDR1 MNHEY and CDR2 SVGEGT. CDR3: CASSRNQGYEQYV. The CDR3 DNA reads as TGTGCCAGCAGTAGAAACCAGGGCTACGAGCAGTACGTC.

V and J are TRBV4-1 and TRBJ2-3, with a tentative D call TRBD2 (6 bases). CDR1 is MGHRA, CDR2 YSYEKL, per germline. V was clipped by 6 bases and J by 1 base, with 17 bases between them. The CDR3 length is 16 residues. CDR3 region: CASSHSASAGTDTQYF. The CDR3 DNA is TGCGCCAGCAGTCACTCTGCTAGCGCAGGCACAGATACGCAGTATTTT.

Many counts were recorded for this clonotype. The J gene is TRBJ2-1, the V gene TRBV10-3; D is uncertain. V lost 8 bases and J lost 6, with 11 bases in between. Germline-derived CDR1 and CDR2 are ENHRY and SYGVKD. CDR3 size: 12 residues. CDR3 loop: CAISGSGNEQFF. The CDR3 bases are TGTGCCATCTCTGGGTCAGGCAATGAGCAGTTCTTC.

The rearrangement links TRBV10-1 to TRBJ2-1; the D gene is possibly TRBD1 (5 bases). Looked up from germline, CDR1 is WNHNN and CDR2 is SYGVQD (reference sequence). This CDR3 contains 13 residues. V was clipped by 8 bases and J by 9 bases, with 17 bases between them. The CDR3 sequence: CASALVAGLEQFF. For the CDR3, the DNA is TGCGCCAGCGCCCTCGTGGCAGGGCTTGAGCAGTTCTTC.

This clonotype has at least ten counts. The chain couples TRBV6-2 or TRBV6-3 to TRBJ1-1; 11 nucleotides match TRBD1. This CDR3 spans 14 amino acids. The V and J ends lost 2 bases and 6 bases, in that order; junction bases with no gene match: 2. Germline lookup yields CDR1 MNHEY and CDR2 SVGEGT. The CDR3 bases are TGTGCCAGCAGTTACCGGACAGGGGGCTCTGAAGCTTTCTTT. Protein product: CASSYRTGGSEAFF.

The table lists this clonotype with a few counts. The chain recombines TRBV3-1 with TRBJ2-7; TRBD1 matches 7 bases. V shed 1 base and J 3 bases; nucleotides not matched to a gene: 3. The CDR3 runs to 14 residues. Germline V gene sequence: CDR1 LGHDT, CDR2 YNNKEL (reference sequence). The DNA of the CDR3 is TGTGCCAGCAGCCAAGGGACAGGATTCTACGAGCAGTACTTC. The encoded protein is CASSQGTGFYEQYF.

The chain joins TRBV3-1 to TRBJ1-2; the D gene is possibly TRBD1 (5 bases). The V end was cut by 4 bases, the J end by 6 bases, with 15 bases between. This CDR3 is 14 amino acids long. From germline, CDR1 is LGHDT and CDR2 YNNKEL (reference sequence). The CDR3 is CASSPSGTQDGYTF. The CDR3 DNA follows: TGTGCCAGCAGCCCCTCCGGGACCCAGGATGGCTACACCTTC.

A few counts support this clonotype. CDR3 nucleotides: TGTGCCAGCAGCTCCACAGGGGATGGCACTGAAGCTTTCTTT. As protein: CASSSTGDGTEAFF. The chain combines TRBV7-9 with TRBJ1-1; 7 bases are shared with TRBD1. The germline gives CDR1 SEHNR, CDR2 FQNEAQ (reference sequence). V was clipped by 4 bases and J by 4 bases; unmatched bases: 6. The CDR3 has 14 residues.

This clonotype has ten or more counts. The V and J genes are TRBV12-3 or TRBV12-4 and TRBJ2-2; D gene unclear. V gave up 4 bases and J gave up 0 bases, with 0 bases separating them. The CDR3 extends over 12 amino acids. The CDR3 here is CASSSNTGELFF. CDR3 nucleotide sequence: TGTGCCAGCAGTTCGAACACCGGGGAGCTGTTTTTT.

This clonotype showed up just a few times. The chain uses TRBV5-1 and TRBJ1-4; 8 nucleotides line up with TRBD1. CDR3 length: 15 residues. The germline V gene encodes CDR1 SGHRS and CDR2 YFSETQ. V shed 3 bases and J 0 bases; nucleotides not matched to a gene: 1. The CDR3 sequence is CASSSDRATNEKLFF. The CDR3, as DNA: TGCGCCAGCAGCTCGGACAGGGCAACTAATGAAAAACTGTTTTTT. Drawing the rest from reference TRBV5-1 and TRBJ1-4, the complete variable domain is KAGVTQTPRYLIKTRGQQVTLSCSPISGHRSVSWYQQTPGQGLQFLFEYFSETQRNKGNFPGRFSGRQFSNSRSEMNVSTLELGDSALYLCASSSDRATNEKLFFGSGTQLSVL.

This clonotype was seen at least ten times. The chain uses TRBV6-6 and TRBJ2-1; D possibly corresponds to TRBD2 (6 bases). V dropped 6 bases and J dropped 2 bases, with 8 bases sitting between them. Germline V gives CDR1 MNHNY, CDR2 SVGAGI (reference sequence). The CDR3 sequence is 13 residues long. CDR3 in DNA: TGTGCCAGCAGCCGCGGGGCCTACAATGAGCAGTTCTTC. This encodes CASSRGAYNEQFF.

A word on this clonotype: One junction end disagrees with the germline gene, perhaps due to a read error. J is TRBJ2-1 and V is TRBV5-5, with D tentatively TRBD1 (6 bases). Germline V gives CDR1 SGHKS, CDR2 YYEKEE (reference sequence). The CDR3 spans 19 residues. The CDR3 reads CASSLGPNPRGFWYNERFF. In DNA form, the CDR3 reads TGTGCCAGCAGCTTGGGTCCGAATCCGAGGGGGTTTTGGTACAATGAGCGGTTCTTC.

This clonotype was detected only a few times. This chain uses TRBV29-1 with TRBJ2-3; 10 nucleotides agree with TRBD2. V lost 6 bases, J lost 4 bases, and 4 bases stayed unmatched. Per germline, CDR1 SQVTM and CDR2 ANQGSEA. This CDR3 has 13 residues. The CDR3 loop is CSVLAGAADTQYF. The CDR3, as DNA: TGCAGCGTCCTAGCGGGAGCGGCAGATACGCAGTATTTT.

The J gene is TRBJ2-5, the V gene TRBV29-1; possibly TRBD2 for D (5 bases). The V end lost 5 bases, the J end lost 5 bases, and 18 bases lay between the germline ends. Germline CDR1 and CDR2: SQVTM and ANQGSEA. The CDR3 spans 14 residues. The CDR3: CSVLKVVGVETQYF. DNA for the CDR3: TGCAGCGTTCTGAAGGTGGTGGGAGTGGAGACCCAGTACTTC. The complete variable domain, with remaining parts taken from reference TRBV29-1 and TRBJ2-5, reads SAVISQKPSRDICQRGTSLTIQCQVDSQVTMMFWYRQQPGQSLTLIATANQGSEATYESGFVIDKFPISRPNLTFSTLTVSNMSPEDSSIYLCSVLKVVGVETQYFGPGTRLLVL.

The V and J genes are TRBV6-6 and TRBJ2-5; D unclear. From germline, CDR1 is MNHNY and CDR2 SVGAGI (reference sequence). This CDR3 comprises 11 residues. V lost 1 base and J 5 bases, leaving 2 bases between the germline ends. The CDR3 DNA reads as TGTGCCAGCAGTTACTGGGAGACCCAGTACTTC. Translation: CASSYWETQYF.